The source of this TCR beta chain is a study of T cells after yellow fever vaccination. Looking at the study overall: The authors prepared low-cell-number fractions using SMART-Seq v4 Ultra Low Input. Study results and caveats: Most clones from primary vaccination were detected again post-booster (roughly 96% CD4, 88% CD8). Within FACS-sorted repertoires, abundant clonotypes contaminating from the bulk population could be present.

This clonotype occurred many times. Its matching antigen is unknown. The TCR cDNA carried a universal primer site and UMIs from 5'RACE template switching. TCRdb recomputed calls from the 5' RACE reads with MiXCR, one row per CDR3 protein. The sample contains about 340,000 distinct CDR3 sequences, 3.5% to 4.5% of which appear only once. V was clipped by 0 bases and J by 3 bases, with 11 bases between them. From germline, CDR1 is SGHRS and CDR2 YFSETQ. The CDR3 is 15 amino acids. Material: PBMCs, obtained 5 days after the yellow fever booster vaccination. The chain combines TRBV5-1 with TRBJ2-3; D is possibly TRBD1 or TRBD2 (6 bases each). This sequence originates from a man between 18 and 35 years old who received the YFV17D yellow fever vaccine. The CDR3 DNA reads TGCGCCAGCAGCTTGGCGGGGGCCGGGACAGATACGCAGTATTTT. Protein sequence: CASSLAGAGTDTQYF.